The clone carrying this TCR beta chain was picked up many times. Its matching antigen is unknown. Using RNA template, CDR3s of TCR alpha and beta were amplified with iRepertoire arm-PCR. TCRdb re-called the multiplex PCR reads with MiXCR, one entry per CDR3 protein. The data show about 130,000 distinct CDR3 sequences, with about 25% seen just once and around a quarter held by the top ten. This record belongs to a study of glioma-infiltrating T cells. The study's findings and limits: CDR3 overlap between tissue and blood was very small.

V shed 3 bases and J shed 4 bases, with 12 bases lying between them. The CDR3 contains 14 residues. Germline V gene sequence: CDR1 LNHDA, CDR2 SQIVND (reference sequence). Sample: glioma tissue, nonneoplastic brain tissue, or PBMCs (not recorded which). The clonotype originates from a human donor with low-grade glioma or glioblastoma, undergoing nonglioma brain surgery, or in good health (not recorded which). The chain is built from TRBV19 and TRBJ1-2; the D gene is possibly TRBD1 (5 bases). The CDR3 sequence: CASSIGGSVYGYTF. The CDR3 DNA reads TGTGCCAGTAGTATCGGGGGGTCGGTCTATGGCTACACCTTC.